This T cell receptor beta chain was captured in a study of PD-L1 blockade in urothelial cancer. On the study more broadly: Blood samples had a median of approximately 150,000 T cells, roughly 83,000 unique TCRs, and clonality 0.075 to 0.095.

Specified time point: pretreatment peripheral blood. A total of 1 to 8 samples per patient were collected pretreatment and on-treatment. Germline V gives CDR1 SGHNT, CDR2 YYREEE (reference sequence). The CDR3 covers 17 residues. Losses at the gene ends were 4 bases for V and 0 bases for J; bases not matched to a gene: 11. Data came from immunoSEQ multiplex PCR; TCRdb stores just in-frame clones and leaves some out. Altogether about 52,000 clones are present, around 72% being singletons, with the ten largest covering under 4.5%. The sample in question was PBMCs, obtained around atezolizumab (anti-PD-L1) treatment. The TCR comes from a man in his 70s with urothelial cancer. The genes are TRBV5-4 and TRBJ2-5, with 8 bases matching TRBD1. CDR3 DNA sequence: TGTGCCAGCAGCCCGGACAGGGAAGGCTTTTACCAAGAGACCCAGTACTTC. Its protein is CASSPDREGFYQETQYF.